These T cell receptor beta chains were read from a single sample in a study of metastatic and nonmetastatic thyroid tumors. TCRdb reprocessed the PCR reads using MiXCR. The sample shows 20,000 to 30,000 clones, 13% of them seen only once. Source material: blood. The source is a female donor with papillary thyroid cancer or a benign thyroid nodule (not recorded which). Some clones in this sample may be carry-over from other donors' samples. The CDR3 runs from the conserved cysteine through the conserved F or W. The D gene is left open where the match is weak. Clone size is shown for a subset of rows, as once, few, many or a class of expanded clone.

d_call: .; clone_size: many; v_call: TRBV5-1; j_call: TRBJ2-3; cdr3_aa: CASRAREPSVTSTDTQYF; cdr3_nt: TGCGCCAGCAGGGCGAGGGAACCTAGCGTAACTAGCACAGATACGCAGTATTTT
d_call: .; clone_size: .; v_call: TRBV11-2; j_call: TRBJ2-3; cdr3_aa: CASSLNWGRWWDTQYF; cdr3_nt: TGTGCCAGCAGCTTGAATTGGGGGCGGTGGTGGGATACGCAGTATTTT
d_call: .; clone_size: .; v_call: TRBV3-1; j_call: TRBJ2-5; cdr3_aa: CASSQGPTTVSGTQYF; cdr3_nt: TGTGCCAGCAGCCAAGGTCCCACGACTGTCAGCGGGACCCAGTACTTC
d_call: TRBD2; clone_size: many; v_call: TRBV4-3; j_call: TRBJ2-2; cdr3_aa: CASSHGGGRNTGELFF; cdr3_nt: TGCGCCAGCAGCCATGGCGGCGGGAGGAACACCGGGGAGCTGTTTTTT
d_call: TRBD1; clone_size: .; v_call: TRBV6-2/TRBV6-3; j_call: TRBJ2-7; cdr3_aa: CVSMRDRGSYEQYF; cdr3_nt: TGTGTCAGCATGCGGGACAGGGGATCCTACGAGCAGTACTTT
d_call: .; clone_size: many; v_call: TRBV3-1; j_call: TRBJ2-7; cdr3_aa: CASSQVPPSTASISYEQYF; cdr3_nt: TGTGCCAGCAGCCAAGTTCCCCCATCGACAGCGTCGATTTCCTACGAGCAGTACTTC
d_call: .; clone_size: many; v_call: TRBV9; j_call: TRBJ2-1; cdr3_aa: CASSVSGTYNEQFF; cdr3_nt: TGTGCCAGCAGCGTATCTGGCACCTACAATGAGCAGTTCTTC
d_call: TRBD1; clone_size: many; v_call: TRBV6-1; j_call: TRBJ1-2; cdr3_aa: CASRAGGLDGYTF; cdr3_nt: TGTGCCAGCAGGGCAGGGGGTTTAGATGGCTACACCTTC
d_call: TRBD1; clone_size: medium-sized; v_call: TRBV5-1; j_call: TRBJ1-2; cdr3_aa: CASSSGGNGYTF; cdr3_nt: TGCGCCAGCAGCTCAGGGGGGAACGGCTACACCTTC
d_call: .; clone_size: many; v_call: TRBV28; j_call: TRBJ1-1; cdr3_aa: CASSQYRVTRAFF; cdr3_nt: TGTGCCAGCAGTCAGTACAGGGTGACTCGGGCTTTCTTT
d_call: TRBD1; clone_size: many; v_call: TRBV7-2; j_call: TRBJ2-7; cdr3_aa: CASSRRTGGQHEQYF; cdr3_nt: TGTGCCAGCAGCCGCCGGACAGGAGGACAGCACGAGCAGTACTTC
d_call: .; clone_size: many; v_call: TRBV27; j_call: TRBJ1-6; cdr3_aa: CASSLTPGVINSPLHF; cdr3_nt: TGTGCCAGCAGTTTAACCCCGGGGGTCATAAATTCACCCCTCCACTTT
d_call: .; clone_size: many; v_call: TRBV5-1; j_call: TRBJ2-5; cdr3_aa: CASSLQETQYF; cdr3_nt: TGCGCCAGCAGCCTCCAAGAGACCCAGTACTTC
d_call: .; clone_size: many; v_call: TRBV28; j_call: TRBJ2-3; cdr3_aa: CASSLRRDTQYF; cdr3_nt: TGTGCCAGCAGTCTCCGAAGAGATACGCAGTATTTT
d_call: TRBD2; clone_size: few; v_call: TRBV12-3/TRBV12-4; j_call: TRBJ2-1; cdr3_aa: CASRRWRTSGLYNEQFF; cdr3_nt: TGTGCCAGCAGGAGATGGAGGACTAGCGGCCTGTACAATGAGCAGTTCTTC
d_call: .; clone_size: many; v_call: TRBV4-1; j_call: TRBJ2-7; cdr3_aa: CASSQDRFDRTYEQYF; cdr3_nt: TGCGCCAGCAGCCAAGATCGGTTTGACAGGACCTACGAGCAGTACTTC
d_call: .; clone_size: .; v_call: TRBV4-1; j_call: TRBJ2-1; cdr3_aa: CASSQDIGVLRGQVMFF; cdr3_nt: TGCGCCAGCAGCCAAGATATTGGGGTCTTGCGTGGGCAGGTTATGTTCTTC
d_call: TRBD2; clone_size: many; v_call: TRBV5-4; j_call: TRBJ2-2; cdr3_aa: CASSSGLASNTGELFF; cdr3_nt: TGTGCCAGCAGCTCGGGACTAGCCTCGAACACCGGGGAGCTGTTTTTT
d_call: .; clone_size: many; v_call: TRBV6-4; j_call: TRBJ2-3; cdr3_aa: CASSVSSTDTQYF; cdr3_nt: TGTGCCAGCAGTGTCTCGAGCACAGATACGCAGTATTTT